Below, one T cell receptor beta chain is given with its context. The data were obtained in a study of cytomegalovirus exposure and HLA in healthy donors. The CDR3 covers 13 residues. Germline values: CDR1 MNHNY, CDR2 SVGAGI (reference sequence). V gave up 6 bases and J gave up 2 bases, with 8 bases separating them. PCR amplification relied on 60 Vbeta primers (plus 13 Jbeta primers). The protocol was immunoSEQ multiplex PCR, while the TCRdb copy is restricted to in-frame clones and leaves out a portion. The data contain around 76,000 clones, about two thirds of them singletons. Whereas donors were nominally healthy upon sampling, unrecorded immune exposures were probable.

The rearrangement uses TRBV6-6 and TRBJ1-5; D is uncertain. The TCR comes from a man aged 40-50 years in good health and CMV-seropositive. Sequencing was carried out using PBMCs. DNA for the CDR3: TGTGCCAGCAGCCAGGTGGGCAATCAGCCCCAGCATTTT. It is translated as CASSQVGNQPQHF.